This T cell receptor (beta chain) was captured by sequencing in a study of T cell responses to AZD1222 COVID-19 vaccine. Study-level findings and limits: Increased Spike-specific TCR breadth and depth were observed after two AZD1222 doses. Donors, mostly white British, included more females; clonal diversity was possibly underestimated. Nearly half of spike-specific TCRs reportedly target variant regions that are unmutated in the B.1.351 and B.1.1.7 variants.

Method: immunoSEQ multiplex PCR; TCRdb's copy keeps in-frame clones and lacks some. The repertoire holds some 99,000 clones, around nine tenths seen once, with approximately 15% in the top ten. As for this clone: Antigen specificity is unknown. This specimen includes other DNA sequences encoding the same CDR3.

Pooled samples include second doses given at about 4 or 12 weeks. The starting material was peripheral blood, obtained 28 days after the second AZD1222 dose. This receptor was obtained from an adult who received the AZD1222 COVID-19 vaccine.

The CDR3 region has the DNA TGTGCCATCAGTCTGGGCAATGAGCAGTTCTTC. This gives the protein CAISLGNEQFF. This chain uses TRBV10-3 with TRBJ2-1, with D unclear. In germline, CDR1 is ENHRY, CDR2 SYGVKD. The CDR3 has 11 amino acids. Trimming pared 5 bases from V and 6 bases from J, leaving 5 bases between.